This TCR beta chain was observed in a study of CXCR3-negative and CXCR3-positive naive CD8 T cells. Overall study: Total TRB output reached 120 million to 150 million reads, about 1.5 +/- 0.3 million per library.

The germline V gene encodes CDR1 MNHEY and CDR2 SMNVEV (reference sequence). CDR3 length: 13 residues. As to this clonotype: Its antigen is as yet unknown.

Study conclusions and caveats: TRB CDR3 hydrophobicity was greater in CXCR3-positive naive cells than in CXCR3-negative naive cells.

5' RACE with UMI labels generated the TRB cDNA libraries. TCRdb reprocessed the 5' RACE reads and reports one entry per CDR3 protein, with no DNA. This table lists under 85,000 distinct CDR3 sequences. The chain uses TRBV27 and TRBJ1-5; TCRdb's D gene call, TRBD1, goes unchecked for lack of DNA. Sequenced: naive CXCR3+ CD8+ T cells from blood. Subset here: CD45RO-CCR7+CD27+CD95- naive CD8+ T cells expressing CXCR3 (TNR3+). The receptor comes from a human donor in good health. Some clones in this sample may be carry-over from other donors' samples. The CDR3 here is CASSLSPGDQEHF.